The T cell receptor (beta chain) under discussion was sequenced for a study of T-cell reconstitution after alpha-beta-depleted transplantation in children. The study, taken as a whole, reports: Expanded graft clones, several hundred of them, were reportedly the source of alpha-beta T cells about two months after transplant.

V was shortened by 3 bases and J by 1 base, with 7 bases between the two germline ends. The CDR3 totals 13 residues. The germline CDR1 and CDR2 sequences are DFQATT and SNEGSKA (reference sequence). Preparing the TCRbeta library involved the use of unique molecular identifiers. In TCRdb, the PCR reads were re-called with MiXCR into one record per CDR3 protein. The sample includes roughly 490,000 distinct CDR3 sequences, about an eighth of them seen just once. This clonotype was seen only a few times. Its antigen is unknown. The source is a female patient aged 2-15 years who had a stem cell transplant for aplastic anemia, so the T cells may come from the graft donor. Here the sequenced sample was PBMCs, mostly from graft donor cells, taken 180 days after TCRalphabeta/CD19-depleted stem cell transplant. This chain connects TRBV20-1 to TRBJ2-1; weak D call: TRBD2 (5 bases). The CDR3 DNA is TGCAGTGCTAGCGGGATGTCCTACAATGAGCAGTTCTTC. Translation gives CSASGMSYNEQFF.